Sequencing of this T cell receptor (beta chain) was carried out in a study of T-cell reconstitution after alpha-beta-depleted transplantation in children. As concerns this clonotype: One base away lies a much larger clone, so this may be a sequencing read error.

During its preparation, the TCRbeta library received unique molecular identifiers. MiXCR, run by TCRdb on the PCR reads, gives a single entry per CDR3 protein. Of around 600,000 distinct CDR3 sequences listed, approximately 15% are singletons. CDR3 size: 17 residues. Germline V CDR1 and CDR2: DFQATT, SNEGSKA (reference sequence). The rearrangement uses TRBV20-1 and TRBJ2-1; 13 nucleotides agree with TRBD2. Here the sequenced sample was PBMCs from the stem cell graft donor, taken from the stem cell graft. The sequence was obtained from a human donor who donated a stem cell graft to a child with acute myeloid leukemia. CDR3 nucleotide sequence: TGCTGTGCTAGAGATTTGGTCCGGACTAGCGGGGGTCATGAGCAGTTCTTC. The encoded protein is CCARDLVRTSGGHEQFF.